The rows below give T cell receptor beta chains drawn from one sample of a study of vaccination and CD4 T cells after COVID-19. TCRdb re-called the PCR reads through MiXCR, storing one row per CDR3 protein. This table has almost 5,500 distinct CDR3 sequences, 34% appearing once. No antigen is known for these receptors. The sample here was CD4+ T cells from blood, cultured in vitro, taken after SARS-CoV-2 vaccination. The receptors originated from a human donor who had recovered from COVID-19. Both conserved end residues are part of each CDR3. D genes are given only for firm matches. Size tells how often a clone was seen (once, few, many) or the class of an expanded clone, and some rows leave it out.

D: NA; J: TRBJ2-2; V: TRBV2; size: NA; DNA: TGTGCCAGCAGGGGGGTTTTGGACACCGGGGAGCTGTTTTTT; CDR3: CASRGVLDTGELFF
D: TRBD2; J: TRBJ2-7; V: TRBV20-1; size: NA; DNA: TGCAGTGCTTGGACTAGCGGGAGGGCCTCCTACGAGCAGTACTTC; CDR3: CSAWTSGRASYEQYF
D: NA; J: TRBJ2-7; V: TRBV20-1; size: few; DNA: TGCAGTGCTAGAGATAACAGGGCCTACGAGCAGTACTTC; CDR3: CSARDNRAYEQYF
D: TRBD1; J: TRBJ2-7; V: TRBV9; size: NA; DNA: TGTGCCAGCAGCCCTCCCGGGAACAGGGGCTTCGGCGAGCAGTACTTC; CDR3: CASSPPGNRGFGEQYF
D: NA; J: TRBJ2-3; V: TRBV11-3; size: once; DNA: TGTGCCAGCAGCTTAAGCTTTTCAACCACAGATACGCAGTATTTT; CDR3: CASSLSFSTTDTQYF
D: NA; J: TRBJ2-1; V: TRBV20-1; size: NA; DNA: TGCAGTGCTAGAGAATTAGCGGACCCCTCGGATGAGCAGTTCTTC; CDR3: CSARELADPSDEQFF
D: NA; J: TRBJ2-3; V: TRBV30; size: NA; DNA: TGTGCCTGGATAAGGAGAGGAGGGCCTCGCACAGATACGCAGTATTTT; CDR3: CAWIRRGGPRTDTQYF
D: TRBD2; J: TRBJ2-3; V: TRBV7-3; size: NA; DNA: TGTGCCAGCAGCCCCGGGGGACTAGCGGGAGGGTCTAGCACAGATACGCAGTATTTT; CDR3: CASSPGGLAGGSSTDTQYF
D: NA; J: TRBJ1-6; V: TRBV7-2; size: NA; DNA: TGTGCCAGCAGCTTAGATGGAACAGGACGAGGGAGTTCACCCCTCCACTTT; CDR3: CASSLDGTGRGSSPLHF
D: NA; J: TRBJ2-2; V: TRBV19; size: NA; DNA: TGTGCCAGTACCCGACAGGACGCGAACACCGGGGAGCTGTTTTTT; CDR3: CASTRQDANTGELFF
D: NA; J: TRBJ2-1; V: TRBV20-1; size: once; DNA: TGCAGTGCTAGAGAGCGGGACAGAGAGCAGTTCTTC; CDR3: CSARERDREQFF
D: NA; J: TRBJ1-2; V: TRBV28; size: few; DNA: TGTGCCAGCAGATCCAGACAGCTACTAAACTATGGCTACACCTTC; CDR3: CASRSRQLLNYGYTF
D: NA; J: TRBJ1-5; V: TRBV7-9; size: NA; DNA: TGTGCCAGCAGCTTACCGGGGGATGGCCAGCCCCAGCATTTT; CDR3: CASSLPGDGQPQHF
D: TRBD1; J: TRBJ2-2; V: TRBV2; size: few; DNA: TGTGCCAGCAGCCTCCGGACAGGGTCGGCCGGGGAGCTGTTTTTT; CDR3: CASSLRTGSAGELFF
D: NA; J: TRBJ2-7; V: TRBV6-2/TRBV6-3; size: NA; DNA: TGTGCCAGCAGCAGGGCGCCCTATTTCACCTACGAGCAGTACTTC; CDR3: CASSRAPYFTYEQYF
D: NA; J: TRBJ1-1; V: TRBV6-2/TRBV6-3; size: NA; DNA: TGTGCCAGCAGTTATCTACGGGACACTGAAGCTTTCTTT; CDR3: CASSYLRDTEAFF
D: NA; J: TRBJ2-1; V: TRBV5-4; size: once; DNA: TGTGCCAGCAGCTTTCAGGGAAGCTCCTACAATGAGCAGTTCTTC; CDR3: CASSFQGSSYNEQFF
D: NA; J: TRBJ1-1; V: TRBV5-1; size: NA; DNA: TGCGCCAGCAGCACCACAGGATTGAACACTGAAGCTTTCTTT; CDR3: CASSTTGLNTEAFF
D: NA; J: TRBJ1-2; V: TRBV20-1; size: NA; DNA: TGCAGTGCTAGGGTTCTCGGCGGTCTTCTCTATGGCTACACCTTC; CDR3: CSARVLGGLLYGYTF
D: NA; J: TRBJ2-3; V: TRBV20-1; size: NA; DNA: TGCAGTGCTGCCGGCGGGGCTGGCACAGATACGCAGTATTTT; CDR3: CSAAGGAGTDTQYF
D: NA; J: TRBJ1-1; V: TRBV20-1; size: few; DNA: TGCAGTGCTCCCCCCCGGGATTTTACTGAAGCTTTCTTT; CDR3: CSAPPRDFTEAFF
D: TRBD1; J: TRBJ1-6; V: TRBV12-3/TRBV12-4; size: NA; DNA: TGTGCCAGCAGTCCCGGGACAGGGGGTTCACCCCTCCACTTT; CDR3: CASSPGTGGSPLHF
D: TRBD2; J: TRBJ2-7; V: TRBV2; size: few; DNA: TGTGCCAGCAGTGAAGGGACTAGCGGGATCTACGAGCAGTACTTC; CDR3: CASSEGTSGIYEQYF
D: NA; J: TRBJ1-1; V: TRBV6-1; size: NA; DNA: TGTGCCAGCAGCTCAGTCCCGGGGGGAACTGAAGCTTTCTTT; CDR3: CASSSVPGGTEAFF
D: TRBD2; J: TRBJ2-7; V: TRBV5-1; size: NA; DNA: TGCGCCAGCAGCTTCATAGCGGGAGGGTTGAGCTCCTACGAGCAGTACTTC; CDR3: CASSFIAGGLSSYEQYF
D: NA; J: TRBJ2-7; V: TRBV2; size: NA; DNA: TGTGCCAGCCGGAGGTCAGCACTGAGCTCCTACGGGCAGTACTTC; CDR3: CASRRSALSSYGQYF
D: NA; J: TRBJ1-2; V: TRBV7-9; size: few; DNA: TGTGCCAGCAGCTTAGACTGGACTAACTATGGCTACACCTTC; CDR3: CASSLDWTNYGYTF
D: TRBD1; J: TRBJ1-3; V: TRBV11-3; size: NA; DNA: TGTGCCAGCAGCTTAGGAGCAGGGGGTCTTGGAAACACCATATATTTT; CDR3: CASSLGAGGLGNTIYF
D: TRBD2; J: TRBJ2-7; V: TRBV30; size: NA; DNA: TGTGCCTGGAGCCCCCGGGGGGGCGAGCAGTACTTC; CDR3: CAWSPRGGEQYF
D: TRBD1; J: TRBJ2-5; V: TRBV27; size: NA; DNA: TGTGCCAGCAGTTTAGGGACAGGCGGTCCAAGTGAGACCCAGTACTTC; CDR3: CASSLGTGGPSETQYF
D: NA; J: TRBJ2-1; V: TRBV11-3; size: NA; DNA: TGTGCCAGCAGCTTAAGGTCCGGCTCCTACAATGAGCAGTTCTTC; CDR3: CASSLRSGSYNEQFF
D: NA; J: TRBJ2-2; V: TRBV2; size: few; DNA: TGTGCCAGCAGTGAATTCGGCAGGGCGAACACCGGGGAGCTGTTTTTT; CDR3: CASSEFGRANTGELFF
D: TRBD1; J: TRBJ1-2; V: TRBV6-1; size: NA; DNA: TGTGCCAGCAGTGAGAATTATGGGACAGACTTC; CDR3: CASSENYGTDF
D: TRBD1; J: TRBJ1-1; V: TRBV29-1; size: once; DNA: TGCAGCGTTACTCGGACAGGGCCCACTGAAGCTTTCTTT; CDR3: CSVTRTGPTEAFF
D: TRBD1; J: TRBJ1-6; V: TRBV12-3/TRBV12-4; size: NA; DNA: TGTGCCAGCAGTTTCCGTCAGGGGGCTGGTTCACCCCTCCACTTT; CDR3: CASSFRQGAGSPLHF
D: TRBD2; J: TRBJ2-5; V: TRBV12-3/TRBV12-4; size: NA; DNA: TGTGCCAGCAAACCGCCCAGCGGACTAGCGGGCGGAGCCCAGTACTTC; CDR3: CASKPPSGLAGGAQYF
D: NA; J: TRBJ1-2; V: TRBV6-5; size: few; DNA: TGTGCCAGCAGTTCAGGGGCGAATAGCTATGGCTACACCTTC; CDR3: CASSSGANSYGYTF
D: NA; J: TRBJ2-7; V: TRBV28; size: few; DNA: TGTGCCAGCAGCCACGACGGTAGCCTTTACGAGCAGTACTTC; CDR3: CASSHDGSLYEQYF
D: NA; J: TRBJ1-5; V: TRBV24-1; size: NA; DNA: TGTGCCACCAGTGACGCCCCGGTGGGCCGAGGTCAGCCCCAGCATTTT; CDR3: CATSDAPVGRGQPQHF
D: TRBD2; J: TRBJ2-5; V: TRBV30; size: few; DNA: TGTGCCTGGGGGGGGACTAGCGGTAACCAAGAGACCCAGTACTTC; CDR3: CAWGGTSGNQETQYF
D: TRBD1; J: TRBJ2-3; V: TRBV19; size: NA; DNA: TGTGCCAGTAGGGTTGACAGGGGGGCAGATACGCAGTATTTT; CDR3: CASRVDRGADTQYF
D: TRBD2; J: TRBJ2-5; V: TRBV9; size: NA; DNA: TGTGCCAGCAGCCCTGGGACTAGCGGGAGCTGGGAGACCCAGTACTTC; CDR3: CASSPGTSGSWETQYF
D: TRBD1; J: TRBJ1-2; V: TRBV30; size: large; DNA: TGTGCCTTGGGACAGGGGGCAAACTATGGCTACACCTTC; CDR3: CALGQGANYGYTF
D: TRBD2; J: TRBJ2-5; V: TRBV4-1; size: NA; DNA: TGCGCCAGCAGCTCTCACCCTGGACAGGACGGGACTAGCGGGAGGGCCAGGAAGACCCAGTACTTC; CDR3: CASSSHPGQDGTSGRARKTQYF
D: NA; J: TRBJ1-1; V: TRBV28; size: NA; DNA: TGTGCCAGCAGTTTTTCCATGGGCACTGAAGCTTTCTTT; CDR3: CASSFSMGTEAFF
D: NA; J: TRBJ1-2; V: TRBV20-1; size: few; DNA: TGCAGTGCTCCAGGGGTCGGTCATGGCTACACCTTC; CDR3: CSAPGVGHGYTF
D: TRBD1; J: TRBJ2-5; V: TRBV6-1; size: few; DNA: TGTGCCAGCAGTGCCCGGACAGGGCAAGAGACCCAGTACTTC; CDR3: CASSARTGQETQYF
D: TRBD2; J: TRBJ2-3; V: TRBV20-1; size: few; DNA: TGCAGTGCTAGACCACTAGCGGTAAGAGATACGCAGTATTTT; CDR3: CSARPLAVRDTQYF
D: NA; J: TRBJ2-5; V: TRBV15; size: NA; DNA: TGTGCCACCAGCAGAAGAGGGGGGATCCAAGAGACCCAGTACTTC; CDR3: CATSRRGGIQETQYF
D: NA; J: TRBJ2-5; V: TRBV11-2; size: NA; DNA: TGTGCCAGCAGCTTAGATCGAACCGGGGCGATTGGAGAGACCCAGTACTTC; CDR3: CASSLDRTGAIGETQYF
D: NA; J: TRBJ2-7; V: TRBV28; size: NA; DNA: TGTGCCAGCAGTTTTCACCAGGCAGGTTTATCCTACGAGCAGTACTTC; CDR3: CASSFHQAGLSYEQYF
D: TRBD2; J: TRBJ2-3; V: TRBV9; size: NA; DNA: TGTGCCAGCAGCCCACGGACTAGCGGGGCTCCCACAGATACGCAGTATTTT; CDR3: CASSPRTSGAPTDTQYF
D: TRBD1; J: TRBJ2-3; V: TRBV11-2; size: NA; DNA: TGTGCCAGCAGCCCCCGGACAGGGAGTGGCACAGATACGCAGTATTTT; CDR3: CASSPRTGSGTDTQYF
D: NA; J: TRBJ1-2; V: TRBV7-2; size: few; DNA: TGTGCCAGCAGCCCACTCGCCTCCAAACCTTCTAACTATGGCTACACCTTC; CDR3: CASSPLASKPSNYGYTF